The clone carrying this T cell receptor (beta chain) has just a few counts. Antigen: not known. cDNA synthesis used the whole RNA isolate, giving expressed TCRB sequences. Assay: immunoSEQ multiplex PCR; the TCRdb copy retains only in-frame clones and omits some. The top ten clones hold over 2% of a sample with around 130,000 clones, about 16% of them seen once. These data belong to a study of beta chain features in type 1 diabetes. For the study at large: All samples together contributed more than 90,000,000 sorted cells for examination.

The CDR3 loop spans 15 amino acids. Germline lookup yields CDR1 SGDLS and CDR2 YYNGEE. The V and J ends lost 1 base and 4 bases respectively, with 13 bases between them. Study-wide results and limits: Sequencing used cDNA, and cells with high TCR expression could therefore be over-represented. Moderate yet significant TCRB CDR3 shortening was seen in Type 1 diabetes patients in all four CD4+ subsets. Across patients, naive, central memory and Treg TCRB repertoires exhibited apparently greater similarity than was observed across healthy donors. Small HLA sub-analyses could not settle whether HLA shapes TCRB rearrangement.

The sample comprised central memory CD4+ T cells from blood. J is TRBJ2-3 and V is TRBV9, with a possible D match to TRBD2 (7 bases). This TCR derives from a man aged 25-45 years with type 1 diabetes. CDR3 sequence (DNA): TGTGCCAGCAGCGTACGGGGCGGGGGCTCAGATACGCAGTATTTT. Translating gives CASSVRGGGSDTQYF.